This note documents a single T cell receptor (beta chain) sequence. Healthy adults negative for HIV, lacking recent acute infections or vaccinations, served as donors. The data belong to a study of shared clonotypes between healthy human individuals. The material for each subset, its genomic DNA, was split evenly across several immunoSEQ plates. Sorted-subset replicate PCR reactions contained around 220 ng DNA, corresponding to about 30,000 T cell genomes. Method: immunoSEQ multiplex PCR; TCRdb's copy keeps in-frame clones and lacks some. The data show 730,000 or so clones, about two thirds seen once. V was shortened by 6 bases and J by 5 bases, with 13 bases between the two germline ends. The CDR3 totals 13 residues. Germline CDR1 reads SGHAT; CDR2 reads FQNNGV.

Sequences were obtained from memory CD4+ T cells sorted from blood. Subset in this sample: CD45RA-negative fraction. The gene calls are TRBV11-2 and TRBJ1-1; maybe TRBD1 (5 bases). The sequence derives from a woman in her twenties or thirties in good health. The CDR3 spells CASSNGEGTEAFF. The DNA for the CDR3 is TGTGCCAGCAGTAATGGGGAGGGGACTGAAGCTTTCTTT.